Below, 14 T cell receptor beta chains from the same sample are listed, as sequenced in a study of Graves' ophthalmopathy and Graves' hyperthyroidism. Amplified TCR beta CDR3 regions were obtained using RNA transcripts as template. HTBI primers were employed in first-round RT-PCR, then a second-round multiplex PCR followed. MiXCR, applied by TCRdb to the multiplex PCR reads, yields one record per CDR3 protein. The sample shows some 380,000 distinct CDR3 sequences, 15% of them seen only once. Sequencing was performed on peripheral blood. The origin of the receptors is a woman aged 18-29 years with stable Graves' hyperthyroidism.

A few counts support this clonotype. This rearrangement joins TRBV12-3 or TRBV12-4 to TRBJ1-5; D gene unclear. The CDR3 has 13 residues. With 6 bases removed from V and 11 bases from J, the gap between germline ends came to 17 bases. The CDR3 reads CASSTSPSRSQHF. The CDR3 DNA follows: TGTGCCAGCAGCACGAGCCCTTCGAGGTCCCAGCATTTT.

This clonotype was detected ten times or more. The genes are TRBV6-5 and TRBJ1-5, with D possibly matching TRBD1 (5 bases). The CDR3 sequence is 14 residues long. Germline lookup yields CDR1 MNHEY and CDR2 SVGAGI. Between the trimmed V and J ends, which lost 4 bases and 3 bases, there was a span of 10 bases. CDR3 loop: CASSWGKINQPQHF. The CDR3 coding sequence is TGTGCCAGCAGTTGGGGGAAAATCAATCAGCCCCAGCATTTT.

This clonotype came up many times. This rearrangement joins TRBV7-2 to TRBJ2-5; TRBD2 matches at 11 bases. Germline V lookup: CDR1 SGHTA, CDR2 FQGNSA. This CDR3 is 16 amino acids long. With V trimmed by 4 bases and J by 3 bases, 7 bases remained unmatched. CDR3 protein: CASSSASTSGEETQYF. CDR3 nucleotide sequence: TGTGCCAGCAGCTCAGCTTCGACTAGCGGGGAAGAGACCCAGTACTTC.

The genes are TRBV30 and TRBJ2-5, with D hard to call. The CDR3 has 13 amino acids. Germline loops: CDR1 GTSNPN, CDR2 SVGIG (reference sequence). Trimming cost V 2 bases and J 0 bases, with 7 bases left between them. The CDR3 sequence: CAWSWADQETQYF. CDR3 in DNA: TGTGCCTGGAGTTGGGCGGACCAAGAGACCCAGTACTTC.

This clonotype was seen many times. The chain employs TRBV11-2 and TRBJ1-1; D is uncertain. Germline assignment: CDR1 SGHAT and CDR2 FQNNGV. This CDR3 comprises 13 residues. V gave up 1 base and J gave up 3 bases, with 6 bases separating them. In DNA, the CDR3 is TGTGCCAGCAGCTTAGCCCCTCACACTGAAGCTTTCTTT. It encodes CASSLAPHTEAFF.

Many counts were recorded for this clonotype. The chain carries TRBV4-1 and TRBJ1-2, with TRBD1 matching over 7 bases. CDR1 and CDR2 from the germline V gene are MGHRA and YSYEKL. There are 16 residues in the CDR3. With V trimmed by 0 bases and J by 4 bases, 8 bases remained unmatched. Here the CDR3 DNA reads TGCGCCAGCAGCCAAGATGAAGGACAGGCAATCTATGGCTACACCTTC. Translating gives CASSQDEGQAIYGYTF.

This clonotype has only a few counts. V is TRBV6-1 and J is TRBJ2-5, with D unclear. The CDR3 has 15 amino acids. The germline V gene encodes CDR1 MNHNS and CDR2 SASEGT. The V gene lost 5 bases and the J gene lost 1 base, with 14 bases spanning the gap. CDR3 sequence (DNA): TGTGCCAGCAGTCCCGACCCCAGGCCCCAAGAGACCCAGTACTTC. Protein: CASSPDPRPQETQYF.

This sequence joins TRBV6-1 and TRBJ1-1; D is unresolved. V lost 11 bases and J lost 4, with 17 bases in between. The CDR3 sequence is 13 residues long. Germline V CDR1 and CDR2: MNHNS, SASEGT. The CDR3 DNA sequence: TGTGCCTACGGTCTCGGCCACGCCACTGAAGCTTTCTTT. Translating gives CAYGLGHATEAFF.

This clonotype was observed at least ten times. The chain joins TRBV6-2 or TRBV6-3 to TRBJ1-1; D may be TRBD1 (5 bases). The CDR3 extends over 12 amino acids. Germline CDR1 and CDR2: MNHEY and SVGEGT. The V and J ends lost 7 bases and 5 bases respectively, with 11 bases between them. This CDR3 reads CASTRGGTEAFF. In DNA, the CDR3 is TGTGCCAGCACAAGGGGAGGAACTGAAGCTTTCTTT.

Ten or more counts support this clonotype. The chain links TRBV7-9 to TRBJ2-7; tentative D call: TRBD1 (6 bases). CDR1 and CDR2 from the germline V gene are SEHNR and FQNEAQ (reference sequence). There are 15 residues in the CDR3. The ends were cut back, 1 base at V and 0 bases at J, with 10 bases in the middle. Here the CDR3 DNA reads TGTGCCAGCAGCTTAGAGTGGGACAACTCCTACGAGCAGTACTTC. Protein: CASSLEWDNSYEQYF.

This clonotype showed up just a few times. The chain couples TRBV20-1 to TRBJ1-1; TRBD1 matches 11 bases. CDR1 is DFQATT and CDR2 is SNEGSKA in the germline V gene (reference sequence). This CDR3 region has 15 residues. J gave up 5 bases and V 3 bases, and 8 bases lay outside the gene matches. CDR3 coding DNA: TGCAGTGCTAGCCGGACAGGGGGCGCCGGTACTGAAGCTTTCTTT. Its translation is CSASRTGGAGTEAFF.

This clonotype came up many times. The chain couples TRBV6-2 or TRBV6-3 to TRBJ1-2, with D perhaps TRBD1 (5 bases). Per the germline V gene, CDR1 is MNHEY and CDR2 is SVGEGT. The V and J ends lost 4 bases and 10 bases respectively, with 19 bases between them. CDR3 size: 14 residues. The CDR3 DNA is TGTGCCAGCAGTTCCTCGAGTTCGGGACGGGCCTACACCTTC. This codes for CASSSSSSGRAYTF.

At least ten counts were recorded for this clonotype. This may arise from a read error, as a much more abundant clone is one base away. The rearrangement uses TRBV2 and TRBJ2-7, with 7 bases lining up with TRBD1. The CDR3 totals 13 residues. Germline V gives CDR1 SNHLY, CDR2 FYNNEI. V was clipped by 7 bases and J by 3 bases; unmatched bases: 6. The CDR3 reads CASTPGQLYEQYF. CDR3 coding DNA: TGTGCCAGCACCCCGGGACAGCTCTACGAGCAGTACTTC.

The V call is TRBV15, the J call TRBJ2-7; TRBD1 matches at 7 bases. Germline values: CDR1 LNHNV, CDR2 YYDKDF (reference sequence). The V and J ends lost 0 bases and 6 bases, in that order; junction bases with no gene match: 2. CDR3 length: 13 residues. The CDR3 spells CATSRDTGAEQYF. The CDR3 coding sequence is TGTGCCACCAGCAGAGACACAGGGGCCGAGCAGTACTTC.